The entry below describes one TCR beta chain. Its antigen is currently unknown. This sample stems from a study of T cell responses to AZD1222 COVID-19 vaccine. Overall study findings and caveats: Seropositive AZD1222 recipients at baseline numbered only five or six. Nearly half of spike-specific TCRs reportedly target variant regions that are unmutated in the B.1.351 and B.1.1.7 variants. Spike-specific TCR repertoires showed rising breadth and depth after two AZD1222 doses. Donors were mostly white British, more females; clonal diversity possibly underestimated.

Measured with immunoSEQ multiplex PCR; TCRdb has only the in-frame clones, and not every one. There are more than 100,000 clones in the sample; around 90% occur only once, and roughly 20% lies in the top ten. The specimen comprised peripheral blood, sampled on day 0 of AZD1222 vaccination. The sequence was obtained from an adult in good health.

CDR3 amino acids: CASSFSRGTEAFF. In DNA form, the CDR3 reads TGTGCCAGCAGTTTTTCAAGGGGCACTGAAGCTTTCTTT. The chain couples TRBV12-3 or TRBV12-4 to TRBJ1-1, with TRBD1 as a possible D gene (5 bases). V was trimmed by 3 bases and J by 4 bases, leaving 9 bases between them. This CDR3 comprises 13 residues.